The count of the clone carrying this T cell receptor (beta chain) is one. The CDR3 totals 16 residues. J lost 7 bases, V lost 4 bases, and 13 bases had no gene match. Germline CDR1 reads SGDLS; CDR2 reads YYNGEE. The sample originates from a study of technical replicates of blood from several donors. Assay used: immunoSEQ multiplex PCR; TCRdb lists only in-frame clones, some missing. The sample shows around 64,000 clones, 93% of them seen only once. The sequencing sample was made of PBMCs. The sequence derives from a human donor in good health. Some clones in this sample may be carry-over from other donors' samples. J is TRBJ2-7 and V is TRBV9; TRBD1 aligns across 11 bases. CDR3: CASSSTGQGGRSEQYF. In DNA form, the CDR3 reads TGTGCCAGCAGCTCGACGGGACAGGGGGGCAGAAGTGAGCAGTACTTC.